A single sample gave rise to the 16 T cell receptor beta chains below, sequenced in a study of T cells in Graves' hyperthyroidism and ophthalmopathy. Amplified TCR beta CDR3 regions derived from RNA transcripts. First-round RT-PCR with HTBI primers amplified the TCR CDR3 region. TCRdb re-called the multiplex PCR reads with MiXCR, one entry per CDR3 protein. Here the sample spans approximately 560,000 distinct CDR3 sequences, 15% to 19% being singletons. The specimen was blood. The receptors stem from a woman in her thirties with Graves' hyperthyroidism.

The chain links TRBV13 to TRBJ2-7, with 12 positions matching TRBD2. V lost 5 bases, J lost 0 bases, and 8 bases stayed unmatched. Germline V gives CDR1 PRHDT, CDR2 FYEKMQ (reference sequence). This CDR3 region has 17 residues. In nucleotides, the CDR3 is TGTGCCAGCAGCCAAGGACTAGCGGGATACACCTCCTACGAGCAGTACTTC. As protein: CASSQGLAGYTSYEQYF.

At least ten counts were recorded for this clonotype. V and J are TRBV6-5 and TRBJ1-4; D might be TRBD1 (5 bases). Per germline, CDR1 MNHEY and CDR2 SVGAGI. This CDR3 is 15 amino acids long. Trimming stripped 0 bases from V and 7 bases from J, with 12 bases between. The CDR3 reads CASSYSGQSGEKLFF. In nucleotides, the CDR3 is TGTGCCAGCAGTTACTCCGGACAATCGGGTGAAAAACTGTTTTTT.

This clonotype was observed a few times. The rearrangement joins TRBV4-3 to TRBJ2-1, with TRBD2 matching over 9 bases. Germline V lookup: CDR1 LGHNA, CDR2 YSLEER. The J segment lost 0 bases and the V segment lost 0 bases, leaving 9 bases of the junction unmatched. The CDR3 totals 19 residues. CDR3 DNA sequence: TGCGCCAGCAGCCAAGATTTCCCTAGCGGGGCGATCTCCTACAATGAGCAGTTCTTC. This gives the protein CASSQDFPSGAISYNEQFF.

The genes are TRBV20-1 and TRBJ2-4; D possibly corresponds to TRBD2 (6 bases). Between the trimmed V and J ends, which lost 5 bases and 3 bases, there was a span of 11 bases. This CDR3 has 13 residues. Germline CDR1 and CDR2: DFQATT and SNEGSKA (reference sequence). CDR3 coding DNA: TGCAGTGCTTCGGACGGGGGCAAAAACATTCAGTACTTC. Its protein is CSASDGGKNIQYF.

This clonotype appeared many times. CDR3 sequence (DNA): TGTGCCAGCAGCTTAGGGACTAGCGGGAATACGCAGTATTTT. Its protein product is CASSLGTSGNTQYF. The rearrangement links TRBV11-2 to TRBJ2-3, with 12 bases that match TRBD2. The CDR3 covers 14 residues. Germline V lookup: CDR1 SGHAT, CDR2 FQNNGV. V was clipped by 1 base and J by 7 bases; unmatched bases: 0.

This clonotype was seen ten or more times. V usage is TRBV7-2 and J usage is TRBJ2-2; weak D call: TRBD1 (6 bases). Trimming left V 3 bases short and J 5 bases short, with 10 bases between. Per the germline V gene, CDR1 is SGHTA and CDR2 is FQGNSA. The CDR3 spans 14 residues. The CDR3 sequence is CASSLSTGTGELFF. In DNA form, the CDR3 reads TGTGCCAGCAGCTTGTCGACAGGTACCGGGGAGCTGTTTTTT.

This clonotype came up a few times. J is TRBJ2-1 and V is TRBV20-1, with D maybe TRBD1 (5 bases). This CDR3 region has 11 residues. Trimming took 6 bases from V and 9 from J, leaving 12 bases between them. Germline assignment: CDR1 DFQATT and CDR2 SNEGSKA (reference sequence). The CDR3 sequence is CSAQGAGEQFF. In DNA form, the CDR3 reads TGCAGTGCCCAAGGGGCTGGTGAGCAGTTCTTC.

This clonotype was detected many times. This chain connects TRBV30 to TRBJ2-1; 11 positions agree with TRBD2. Germline V lookup: CDR1 GTSNPN, CDR2 SVGIG (reference sequence). CDR3 length equals 13 residues. V shed 3 bases and J 7 bases; nucleotides not matched to a gene: 2. The CDR3 DNA sequence: TGTGCCTGGAGGCTAGCGGGAGGAAATGAGCAGTTCTTC. It encodes CAWRLAGGNEQFF.

This clonotype was recorded only once. The CDR3: CASSQSGAGGYTGELFF. The CDR3 DNA reads TGTGCCAGCAGCCAAAGCGGGGCAGGGGGTTACACCGGGGAGCTGTTTTTT. The gene calls are TRBV4-2 and TRBJ2-2; D may correspond to TRBD1 or TRBD2 (7 bases each). The CDR3 length is 17 residues. V gave up 2 bases and J gave up 3 bases, with 16 bases separating them. From germline, CDR1 is LGHNA and CDR2 YNFKEQ.

This clonotype appeared many times. This chain joins TRBV9 and TRBJ2-7, with D possibly TRBD1 on 6 matching bases. V was shortened by 0 bases and J by 2 bases, with 12 bases between the two germline ends. Per the germline V gene, CDR1 is SGDLS and CDR2 is YYNGEE. The CDR3 has 15 residues. The CDR3: CASSVGVAGAYEQYF. CDR3 nucleotide sequence: TGTGCCAGCAGCGTAGGAGTGGCAGGGGCCTACGAGCAGTACTTC.

Remarks on this clonotype: This sequence may be a read error, since a much larger clone differs from it by one base. The chain is built from TRBV30 and TRBJ2-5; possibly TRBD1 or TRBD2 for D (5 bases each). Germline V gives CDR1 GTSNPN, CDR2 SVGIG (reference sequence). The length of the CDR3 is 11 residues. This chain's CDR3 is CAWRGSETRYF. The CDR3 nucleotides are TGTGCCTGGCGGGGCTCAGAGACCCGGTACTTC. Combining the CDR3 with reference TRBV30 and TRBJ2-5 gives the whole variable domain SQTIHQWPATLVQPVGSPLSLECTVEGTSNPNLYWYRQAAGRGLQLLFYSVGIGQISSEVPQNLSASRPQDRQFILSSKKLLLSDSGFYLCAWRGSETRYFGPGTRLLVL.

The CDR3 bases are TGTGCCAGCAGCGACCCGACAGGGGGACTAGCGGGAGTAGATTACAATGAGCAGTACTTC. Protein product: CASSDPTGGLAGVDYNEQYF. This chain uses TRBV9 with TRBJ2-1; 14 nucleotides line up with TRBD2. The J call may be faulty, since TRBJ2-7 better matches the DNA end. CDR3 length: 20 residues. From germline, CDR1 is SGDLS and CDR2 YYNGEE.

V is TRBV4-1 and J is TRBJ2-7; D remains unclear. This CDR3 is 16 amino acids long. Germline values: CDR1 MGHRA, CDR2 YSYEKL. V lost 5 bases, J lost 3 bases, and 20 bases lay in between. CDR3 region: CASSTERTAYYYEQYF. CDR3 nucleotide sequence: TGCGCCAGCAGCACCGAGAGGACCGCATATTACTACGAGCAGTACTTC.

This clonotype appeared a few times. A much larger clonotype is one base distant, so this may be a read error. The rearrangement links TRBV30 to TRBJ1-2, with D possibly being TRBD1 (6 bases). Trimming pared 5 bases from V and 2 bases from J, leaving 15 bases between. The CDR3 consists of 14 residues. Germline CDR1 is GTSNPN and CDR2 is SVGIG (reference sequence). CDR3 sequence: CAWWLQGVNYGYTF. In DNA form, the CDR3 reads TGTGCCTGGTGGTTACAGGGAGTAAACTATGGCTACACCTTC.

This clonotype has a count of ten or more. This chain links TRBV12-3 or TRBV12-4 with TRBJ1-1; D might be TRBD1 (5 bases). Between the trimmed V and J ends, which lost 10 bases and 1 base, there was a span of 16 bases. The CDR3 contains 14 residues. The chain's CDR3 is CAILPGRGNTEAFF. In nucleotides, the CDR3 is TGTGCCATTCTACCGGGACGGGGGAACACTGAAGCTTTCTTT.

This clonotype was counted many times. This chain links TRBV7-9 with TRBJ1-2; 8 nucleotides line up with TRBD1. Germline V gene data show CDR1 as SEHNR and CDR2 as FQNEAQ (reference sequence). The ends lost 5 bases at V and 8 bases at J; junction bases unmatched: 7. This CDR3 spans 13 amino acids. For the CDR3, the DNA is TGTGCCAGCAGCGGACAGGGAACGTTCGGCTACACCTTC. Translating gives CASSGQGTFGYTF.